This T cell receptor beta chain stems from a study of blood T cells in healthy people across ages. The use of a sample-barcoded 5' primer and a J-beta primer mix characterized a second PCR of about 7 to 12 cycles. MiXCR was run by TCRdb on the 5' RACE reads, yielding one entry per CDR3 protein. The data show about 1,800,000 distinct CDR3 sequences, approximately 30% seen once. This CDR3 has 16 amino acids. V was clipped by 2 bases and J by 8 bases; unmatched bases: 5. Germline-derived CDR1 and CDR2 are MNHEY and SVGEGT. The sample taken for sequencing was blood. V usage is TRBV6-2 or TRBV6-3 and J usage is TRBJ1-6; 11 bases map to TRBD1. The sequence was collected from a woman aged 25 to 45 in good health. The CDR3 DNA reads TGTGCCAGCAGTTACACCGGGACAGGGGGAGATTCACCCCTCCACTTT. Amino acid sequence: CASSYTGTGGDSPLHF.